These 10 T cell receptor beta chains came from one sample sequenced in a study of read filtering for tumor transcriptome and immune sequencing (dated by TCRdb to the early 2020s). Instrument on record: Illumina HiSeq 4000. The Immunoverse kit was used to build TCR libraries from roughly 440 ng RNA, with molecular barcoded adaptors covering alpha/delta and beta/gamma chains. TCRdb's own reprocessing of the public reads used fastp at Q25 and MiXCR and kept productive beta chains. CDR3 protein sequences are deduplicated, and each keeps its most common genes and DNA. In all, the sample holds nearly 60,000 distinct CDR3 sequences, and around 12% of those were seen once. The ten largest clones represent around 15% of the sample. The sequencing input was a population of CD138-negative cells sorted from bone marrow. The intended sense of this specimen's cell subset or site label: bone marrow mononuclear cells depleted of CD138+ plasma/myeloma cells by negative magnetic selection. All receptors come from a donor at least 40 years old with multiple myeloma.

This clonotype came up a few times. The V and J genes are TRBV11-2 and TRBJ1-2; weak D call: TRBD1 (5 bases). This CDR3 has 14 residues. Trimming removed 4 bases at V and 4 bases at J, with 13 bases between. Looked up from germline, CDR1 is SGHAT and CDR2 is FQNNGV. Written as DNA, the CDR3 is TGTGCCAGCAGCTCTGGGACTGTCCGCTATGGCTACACCTTC. Translated: CASSSGTVRYGYTF.

This clonotype has a handful of counts. The V and J genes are TRBV7-2 and TRBJ1-5; maybe TRBD1 (6 bases). The CDR3 sequence is 19 residues long. CDR1 and CDR2 (germline): SGHTA, FQGNSA. The V end lost 2 bases, the J end lost 0 bases, and 20 bases lay between the germline ends. Here the CDR3 DNA reads TGTGCCAGCAGCTTATACAGTATTCAGGGGTCCTATAGCAATCAGCCCCAGCATTTT. It yields the protein CASSLYSIQGSYSNQPQHF.

The CDR3 DNA sequence: TGCGCCAGCAGCTCGACCGTGACCCAGTACTTC. It translates to CASSSTVTQYF. V is TRBV5-1 and J is TRBJ2-5, with unresolved D. The CDR3 has 11 residues. Germline V CDR1 and CDR2: SGHRS, YFSETQ. V shed 3 bases and J shed 7 bases, with 7 bases lying between them.

The V call is TRBV4-1, the J call TRBJ2-7; 8 bases are shared with TRBD1. The CDR3 spans 16 residues. Germline V gives CDR1 MGHRA, CDR2 YSYEKL. The junction had 7 bases not matched to a gene; V was cut back by 3 bases and J by 0 bases. The CDR3 DNA reads as TGCGCCAGCAGCCAGGAAGGACAGGGCAGCTCCTACGAGCAGTACTTC. Encoded protein: CASSQEGQGSSYEQYF.

This clonotype came up a few times. The rearrangement links TRBV5-1 to TRBJ2-5; possibly TRBD2 for D (5 bases). Germline V CDR1 and CDR2: SGHRS, YFSETQ. The CDR3 length is 14 residues. V shed 4 bases and J shed 0 bases, with 10 bases lying between them. CDR3 sequence: CASSNGLYQETQYF. The CDR3 bases are TGCGCCAGCAGCAATGGACTTTACCAAGAGACCCAGTACTTC.

This clonotype was seen repeatedly, ten times or more. The chain uses TRBV20-1 and TRBJ2-1; tentatively, D is TRBD1 or TRBD2 (5 bases each). The CDR3 has 12 amino acids. Trimming left V 5 bases short and J 8 bases short, with 13 bases between. CDR1 and CDR2 (germline): DFQATT, SNEGSKA (reference sequence). The CDR3 nucleotides read TGCAGTGCTCCCTGGGGGATGGATGAGCAGTTCTTC. Protein: CSAPWGMDEQFF.

This clonotype was observed a few times. The junction departs from germline at one end; a sequencing error may be responsible. The chain couples TRBV29-1 to TRBJ1-1; D ambiguous. The CDR3 sequence is 12 residues long. CDR1 is SQVTM, CDR2 ANQGSEA, per germline. The CDR3 bases are TGCAGCGCAGCGGGCTTGAACACCGAAGCTTTCTTT. Its protein product is CSAAGLNTEAFF.

At least ten counts were recorded for this clonotype. The V and J genes are TRBV20-1 and TRBJ1-5, with TRBD1 identical over 9 bases. Per germline, CDR1 DFQATT and CDR2 SNEGSKA (reference sequence). Trimming at V came to 5 bases and at J to 6 bases, leaving 5 bases not matched to a gene. CDR3 size: 13 residues. The CDR3 DNA follows: TGCAGTGCTGCTACAGGGGGCGGTCAGCCCCAGCATTTT. It yields the protein CSAATGGGQPQHF.

There are many counts of this clonotype. This sequence joins TRBV20-1 and TRBJ1-2, with no clear D. CDR1 and CDR2 from the germline V gene are DFQATT and SNEGSKA (reference sequence). The CDR3 extends over 14 amino acids. The V and J ends lost 3 bases and 4 bases respectively, with 15 bases between them. CDR3 region: CSASMSAPAYGYTF. The CDR3 DNA reads as TGCAGTGCTAGTATGTCGGCACCGGCCTATGGCTACACCTTC.

The count of this clonotype is one. Relative to the germline gene, one junction end is altered; a read error may explain this. The rearrangement uses TRBV6-4 and TRBJ2-1; 7 bases are a match to TRBD2. This CDR3 has 15 residues. Germline lookup yields CDR1 MRHNA and CDR2 SNTAGT. DNA of the CDR3: TGTGCCAGCAGTGAGGGCGGGGGAATCATGAATGAGCGGTTCTTC. It specifies CASSEGGGIMNERFF.